The 16 T cell receptor beta chains listed next were all sequenced from one sample in a study of cytomegalovirus exposure and HLA in healthy donors. With 60 Vbeta and 13 Jbeta primers, the PCR was carried out. This table comes from immunoSEQ multiplex PCR, and its TCRdb copy is limited to in-frame clones, with some not included. The table lists around 140,000 clones, more than 7.5% of them singletons. Sequencing was done on a sample of PBMCs. The receptors derive from a man between 45 and 60 years old in good health and CMV-seronegative.

J is TRBJ2-5 and V is TRBV28; perhaps TRBD1 as D (6 bases). The CDR3 is 15 residues long. V was cut by 5 bases and J by 5 bases, with 18 bases left in between. CDR1 and CDR2 (germline): MDHEN, SYDVKM. This CDR3 reads CASSEDTGYGETQYF. CDR3 coding DNA: TGTGCCAGCAGTGAAGACACAGGGTATGGGGAGACCCAGTACTTC.

This clone occurred a few times. The genes are TRBV2 and TRBJ1-3; 8 nucleotides agree with TRBD1. V shed 7 bases and J 0 bases; nucleotides not matched to a gene: 8. This CDR3 comprises 16 residues. The germline V gene encodes CDR1 SNHLY and CDR2 FYNNEI. DNA for the CDR3: TGTGCCAGCACCTCCAGGGGGCGAAACTCTGGAAACACCATATATTTT. It yields the protein CASTSRGRNSGNTIYF.

The CDR3 DNA reads as TGTGCCAGTAGTATGACGGGGGGCCCGGAACAGCCCCAGCATTTT. It encodes CASSMTGGPEQPQHF. V is TRBV19 and J is TRBJ1-5; TRBD1 is a possible D gene (6 bases). This CDR3 is built from 15 residues. V lost 3 bases to trimming and J lost 7 bases, with 16 bases between them. Germline V gene sequence: CDR1 LNHDA, CDR2 SQIVND (reference sequence).

This clone was observed a few times. The CDR3 spells CSARGRREQYF. Written as DNA, the CDR3 is TGCAGTGCTAGAGGTAGGAGGGAGCAGTACTTC. The chain recombines TRBV20-1 with TRBJ2-7; D perhaps matches TRBD2 (5 bases). V was clipped by 1 base and J by 7 bases, with 8 bases between them. Germline-derived CDR1 and CDR2 are DFQATT and SNEGSKA (reference sequence). The CDR3 runs 11 residues.

This clone was seen only a few times. The chain employs TRBV7-9 and TRBJ2-5; D is unresolved. CDR3 length: 16 amino acids. Trimming stripped 1 base from V and 4 bases from J, with 16 bases between. Germline loops: CDR1 SEHNR, CDR2 FQNEAQ (reference sequence). As DNA, the CDR3 is TGTGCCAGCAGCTTAGGCCTCTCCGCGCAAGTAGAGACCCAGTACTTC. Amino acids: CASSLGLSAQVETQYF.

This clone was picked up a small number of times. The V and J genes are TRBV5-3 and TRBJ2-4; tentatively, D is TRBD1 (6 bases). TRBV5-3 is designated an ORF whose function remains uncertain. The CDR3 has 16 residues. V dropped 0 bases and J dropped 0 bases, with 10 bases sitting between them. For the CDR3, the DNA is TGTGCCAGAAGCTTGGAACCCAGGGGAGCCAAAAACATTCAGTACTTC. Its protein is CARSLEPRGAKNIQYF.

The table lists this clone with a few counts. The chain joins TRBV4-1 to TRBJ2-3; possibly TRBD2 for D (6 bases). Trimming removed 2 bases at V and 1 base at J, with 19 bases between. Germline-derived CDR1 and CDR2 are MGHRA and YSYEKL. This CDR3 spans 18 amino acids. CDR3 bases: TGCGCCAGCAGCCAACTGGAGACGACTAGTGGCGGCACAGATACGCAGTATTTT. As protein: CASSQLETTSGGTDTQYF.

At least ten counts were recorded for this clone. This chain uses TRBV6-1 with TRBJ1-2; 7 nucleotides align to TRBD1. The V and J ends lost 2 bases and 6 bases, in that order; junction bases with no gene match: 12. The germline CDR1 and CDR2 sequences are MNHNS and SASEGT. The CDR3 loop spans 16 amino acids. In DNA, the CDR3 is TGTGCCAGCAGTGAACCCCCAGACAGGGAACTAAATGGCTACACCTTC. It specifies CASSEPPDRELNGYTF.

This clone was observed a few times. This rearrangement joins TRBV7-8 to TRBJ2-2; TRBD2 agrees at 9 bases. Germline V CDR1 and CDR2: SGHVS, FQNEAQ. There are 17 residues in the CDR3. V dropped 3 bases and J dropped 9; count of bases not matched to a gene: 14. The CDR3 nucleotides are TGTGCCAGCAGCTTCTATAGTACTAGCGGGCTAGTCCGGGAGCTGTTTTTT. Its translation: CASSFYSTSGLVRELFF.

This clone showed up just a few times. The chain links TRBV6-5 to TRBJ2-5, with a tentative D call TRBD2 (6 bases). CDR1 and CDR2 (germline): MNHEY, SVGAGI. V was cut by 6 bases and J by 5 bases, with 19 bases left in between. The CDR3 totals 15 residues. The CDR3 loop is CASSPESRAGETQYF. The CDR3 nucleotides are TGTGCCAGCAGCCCCGAGTCCAGGGCGGGGGAGACCCAGTACTTC.

This chain links TRBV6-6 with TRBJ2-3; TRBD1 might be the D (6 bases). Germline V CDR1 and CDR2: MNHNY, SVGAGI (reference sequence). The V end was cut by 1 base, the J end by 0 bases, with 11 bases between. The CDR3 totals 16 residues. In nucleotides, the CDR3 is TGTGCCAGCAGTTACTTTGGGACATCTAGCACAGATACGCAGTATTTT. Its protein product is CASSYFGTSSTDTQYF.

V and J are TRBV5-6 and TRBJ1-1, with a possible D match to TRBD1 (5 bases). This CDR3 has 14 amino acids. The ends were cut back, 7 bases at V and 1 base at J, with 14 bases in the middle. Germline CDR1 is SGHDT and CDR2 is YYEEEE. CDR3 nucleotide sequence: TGTGCCAGCCAGGGCCGGAGGGGGAACACTGAAGCTTTCTTT. This encodes CASQGRRGNTEAFF.

This sequence joins TRBV7-3 and TRBJ2-1; 8 bases align to TRBD1. After removal of 5 bases from V and 6 bases from J, the junction contained 3 bases not matched to a gene. This CDR3 comprises 13 residues. Germline V gene lookup returns CDR1 SGHTA and CDR2 FQGTGA. The CDR3 region has the DNA TGTGCCAGCAGCGCCGGACAGGGCAATGAGCAGTTCTTC. Translating it yields CASSAGQGNEQFF. Filled out from reference TRBV7-3 and TRBJ2-1, the complete variable domain reads GAGVSQTPSNKVTEKGKYVELRCDPISGHTALYWYRQSLGQGPEFLIYFQGTGAADDSGLPNDRFFAVRPEGSVSTLKIQRTERGDSAVYLCASSAGQGNEQFFGPGTRLTVL.

The chain uses TRBV5-8 and TRBJ2-1, with D uncertain. This CDR3 comprises 15 residues. CDR1 is SGHTS and CDR2 is YDEGEE in the germline V gene. Trimming removed 0 bases at V and 5 bases at J, with 12 bases between. In nucleotides, the CDR3 is TGTGCCAGCAGCTTGGCCCTCCTCGACAACAATGAGCAGTTCTTC. It is translated as CASSLALLDNNEQFF.

J is TRBJ2-3 and V is TRBV10-1, with 8 bases identical to TRBD1. The CDR3 has 13 amino acids. Losses at the gene ends were 5 bases for V and 4 bases for J; bases not matched to a gene: 2. In germline, CDR1 is WNHNN, CDR2 SYGVQD (reference sequence). This CDR3 is CASSQGAADTQYF. The CDR3 DNA is TGCGCCAGCAGTCAGGGGGCTGCAGATACGCAGTATTTT.

The rearrangement links TRBV1 to TRBJ2-7; TRBD1 is taken as the D call from the table, unchecked against the DNA. TRBV1 counts as a pseudogene. This CDR3 has 16 residues. CDR3: CTSSALRDIAQYEQYF. The CDR3 DNA reads as TGCACCAGCAGCGCGCTCCGGGACATTGCCCAGTACGAGCAGTACTTC.